The clone carrying this T cell receptor (beta chain) was seen at least ten times. Its specificity is not known. Researchers took RNA transcripts and amplified the TCR beta CDR3 regions from them. RT-PCR in the first round (using the HTBI primer set) targeted the TCR CDR3. MiXCR was run by TCRdb on the multiplex PCR reads, yielding one entry per CDR3 protein. The profile shows about 360,000 distinct CDR3 sequences, 15% to 19% of them singletons. This CDR3 is 16 amino acids long. Germline assignment: CDR1 SGHAT and CDR2 FQNNGV. Trimming at V came to 1 base and at J to 5 bases, leaving 5 bases not matched to a gene. This entry is derived from a study of T cells in Graves' hyperthyroidism and ophthalmopathy. Overall study results and limits: Stable hyperthyroidism and ophthalmopathy were separated using 13 V-J signatures. Most clonotypes expanded in thyroid above 0.001 were likewise present in blood.

The specimen sequenced was blood. The sequence came from a woman aged 18-29 years with Graves' hyperthyroidism that later progressed to Graves' ophthalmopathy. The rearrangement links TRBV11-2 to TRBJ2-5; 12 nucleotides match TRBD2. CDR3 DNA: TGTGCCAGCAGCTTAGGACTAGCGGGAGTTAGGGAGACCCAGTACTTC. This encodes CASSLGLAGVRETQYF.